This T cell receptor (beta chain) was identified during a study of blood T cell repertoires in COVID-19. Here immunoSEQ multiplex PCR was the method, and the copy in TCRdb shows in-frame clones only, minus some. The sample includes a few hundred thousand clones, around 80% of them seen just once. V shed 10 bases, J shed 6 bases, and the junction held 10 bases outside the gene matches. This CDR3 is built from 14 residues. From germline, CDR1 is KGHDR and CDR2 SFDVKD. This clonotype originated in a human donor in a cohort sampled during active COVID-19. The sequencing input was peripheral blood. This chain joins TRBV24-1 and TRBJ1-5; 8 bases match TRBD1. CDR3 bases: TGTGCCACTCATCTAGACAGGGGATTTCAGCCCCAGCATTTT. Translating it yields CATHLDRGFQPQHF.